What follows are 26 T cell receptor beta chains derived from one specimen sequenced in a study of blood T cell repertoires in COVID-19. Some clones are missing from TCRdb's copy, which holds only in-frame ones; the method was immunoSEQ multiplex PCR. Of a few hundred thousand clones in the sample, about 90% were seen once. The sequenced sample was peripheral blood. These receptors were taken from a woman aged 70 to 79 with COVID-19, enrolled during active disease.

V gene TRBV2 combines with J gene TRBJ1-2, with D perhaps matching TRBD1 (5 bases). The V and J ends lost 6 bases and 2 bases respectively, with 16 bases between them. The CDR3 sequence is 15 residues long. Germline loops: CDR1 SNHLY, CDR2 FYNNEI. The CDR3 is CASRPSAGRNYGYTF. The CDR3 coding sequence is TGTGCCAGCAGACCATCGGCGGGACGGAACTATGGCTACACCTTC.

The rearrangement joins TRBV7-3 to TRBJ1-2; the match to TRBD1 covers 7 bases. The CDR3 covers 15 residues. V gave up 0 bases and J gave up 4 bases; unmatched junction bases: 5. Per the germline V gene, CDR1 is SGHTA and CDR2 is FQGTGA. The DNA for the CDR3 is TGTGCCAGCAGCTTAACTCAGGGGGTTGGCTATGGCTACACCTTC. Its protein is CASSLTQGVGYGYTF.

The V call is TRBV20-1, the J call TRBJ2-7; D remains ambiguous. Trimming pared 5 bases from V and 4 bases from J, leaving 6 bases between. Germline V lookup: CDR1 DFQATT, CDR2 SNEGSKA (reference sequence). This CDR3 comprises 10 residues. This CDR3 reads CSAELYEQYF. Written as DNA, the CDR3 is TGCAGTGCTGAGTTATACGAGCAGTACTTC.

This chain links TRBV15 with TRBJ1-1; 8 bases match TRBD1. Germline assignment: CDR1 LNHNV and CDR2 YYDKDF (reference sequence). The CDR3 covers 17 residues. V shed 0 bases, J shed 3 bases, and the junction held 9 bases outside the gene matches. Here the CDR3 reads CATSRDRTGRGDTEAFF. The CDR3 DNA follows: TGTGCCACCAGCAGAGACCGGACAGGGAGAGGCGACACTGAAGCTTTCTTT.

V and J are TRBV29-1 and TRBJ2-7; TRBD2 agrees at 9 bases. Germline V gives CDR1 SQVTM, CDR2 ANQGSEA. The length of the CDR3 is 15 residues. V gave up 4 bases and J gave up 0 bases; unmatched junction bases: 7. CDR3 residues: CSVASATSGSYEQYF. DNA of the CDR3: TGCAGCGTTGCTTCCGCGACTAGCGGCTCCTACGAGCAGTACTTC.

The rearrangement links TRBV30 to TRBJ1-1; D not resolved. Germline loops: CDR1 GTSNPN, CDR2 SVGIG (reference sequence). This CDR3 contains 15 residues. The germline V and J ends were trimmed by 1 base and 1 base, with 13 bases remaining between them. The CDR3 sequence is CAWSARVTENTEAFF. In nucleotides, the CDR3 is TGTGCCTGGAGTGCGCGGGTAACAGAGAACACTGAAGCTTTCTTT. Full variable domain (rest looked up from reference TRBV30 and TRBJ1-1): SQTIHQWPATLVQPVGSPLSLECTVEGTSNPNLYWYRQAAGRGLQLLFYSVGIGQISSEVPQNLSASRPQDRQFILSSKKLLLSDSGFYLCAWSARVTENTEAFFGQGTRLTVV.

This sequence joins TRBV7-3 and TRBJ2-5; 8 nucleotides agree with TRBD2. The V gene's germline CDR1 is SGHTA and CDR2 FQGTGA. V was clipped by 6 bases and J by 3 bases; unmatched bases: 6. CDR3 length: 14 amino acids. CDR3 bases: TGTGCCAGCAGTCCCGGGACTAGGGAAGAGACCCAGTACTTC. Its translation is CASSPGTREETQYF.

The V call is TRBV12-3 or TRBV12-4, the J call TRBJ2-7; TRBD2 agrees at 8 bases. CDR3 length: 13 residues. Trimming at V came to 6 bases and at J to 4 bases, leaving 5 bases not matched to a gene. The CDR3 is CASRPTSGYEQYF. CDR3 coding DNA: TGTGCCAGCAGACCTACTAGCGGTTACGAGCAGTACTTC.

This chain joins TRBV19 and TRBJ2-7; 12 bases align to TRBD1. The V gene end was trimmed by 4 bases and the J gene end by 7 bases; junction bases not matched to a gene: 5. CDR1 and CDR2 (germline): LNHDA, SQIVND (reference sequence). CDR3 size: 14 residues. CDR3 DNA sequence: TGTGCCAGTAGTAGAGGGACAGGGGGCGATGAGCAGTACTTC. Its protein product is CASSRGTGGDEQYF.

V usage is TRBV18 and J usage is TRBJ2-7; 7 nucleotides agree with TRBD2. Germline lookup yields CDR1 KGHSH and CDR2 LQKENI. This CDR3 has 14 residues. The J segment lost 12 bases and the V segment lost 3 bases, leaving 14 bases of the junction unmatched. In DNA form, the CDR3 reads TGTGCCAGCTCACCTGAGGTCCCGAGCGGGAATGGGTACTTC. Residues: CASSPEVPSGNGYF.

The genes are TRBV6-5 and TRBJ1-4; D gene uncertain. Trimming took off 5 bases at V and 8 bases at J, with 12 bases between the two ends. Germline loops: CDR1 MNHEY, CDR2 SVGAGI. The CDR3 sequence is 13 residues long. In DNA form, the CDR3 reads TGTGCCAGCAGTCCCATCCCGGGAGAAAAACTGTTTTTT. Amino acids: CASSPIPGEKLFF.

The chain joins TRBV5-1 to TRBJ2-2, with 8 nucleotides matching TRBD2. Trimming at V came to 0 bases and at J to 0 bases, leaving 1 base not matched to a gene. The germline CDR1 and CDR2 sequences are SGHRS and YFSETQ. The CDR3 has 16 residues. The CDR3 region is CASSLEAGANTGELFF. Written as DNA, the CDR3 is TGCGCCAGCAGCTTGGAAGCGGGAGCGAACACCGGGGAGCTGTTTTTT. Drawing the rest from reference TRBV5-1 and TRBJ2-2, the complete variable domain is KAGVTQTPRYLIKTRGQQVTLSCSPISGHRSVSWYQQTPGQGLQFLFEYFSETQRNKGNFPGRFSGRQFSNSRSEMNVSTLELGDSALYLCASSLEAGANTGELFFGEGSRLTVL.

The V and J genes are TRBV27 and TRBJ1-5; D may be TRBD1 (5 bases). Germline CDR1 and CDR2: MNHEY and SMNVEV (reference sequence). V lost 1 base and J lost 6, with 10 bases in between. There are 14 residues in the CDR3. CDR3 DNA sequence: TGTGCCAGCAGTTTATGGCAGGGAAGTCAGCCCCAGCATTTT. It translates to CASSLWQGSQPQHF.

The chain employs TRBV13 and TRBJ1-6; no clear D. Germline V gene data show CDR1 as PRHDT and CDR2 as FYEKMQ (reference sequence). V was trimmed by 3 bases and J by 8 bases, leaving 8 bases between them. The CDR3 consists of 13 residues. In DNA, the CDR3 is TGTGCCAGCAGCTTGACCCGGGATTCACCCCTCCACTTT. Residues: CASSLTRDSPLHF. Complete variable domain (other parts from reference TRBV13 and TRBJ1-6): AAGVIQSPRHLIKEKRETATLKCYPIPRHDTVYWYQQGPGQDPQFLISFYEKMQSDKGSIPDRFSAQQFSDYHSELNMSSLELGDSALYFCASSLTRDSPLHFGNGTRLTVT.

This clone was seen once. The rearrangement uses TRBV28 and TRBJ1-2, with D tentatively TRBD1 (5 bases). The CDR3 runs to 14 residues. The ends were cut back, 7 bases at V and 5 bases at J, with 17 bases in the middle. Germline V CDR1 and CDR2: MDHEN, SYDVKM. The CDR3: CASTTTGRPYGYTF. As DNA, the CDR3 is TGTGCCAGCACCACAACAGGACGGCCATATGGCTACACCTTC.

The count of this clone is one. An end of the junction does not agree with germline; a read error may underlie this. The chain couples TRBV2 to TRBJ2-5; TRBD1 matches 7 bases. The CDR3 totals 13 residues. The germline V gene encodes CDR1 SNHLY and CDR2 FYNNEI. The CDR3 coding sequence is TGTGCCAGCAGATGGAACTGGGACAGTGAGAAAGACTTC. This encodes CASRWNWDSEKDF.

The V gene is TRBV10-3, the J gene TRBJ1-2; D possibly corresponds to TRBD1 (5 bases). V was clipped by 10 bases and J by 1 base, with 10 bases between them. The germline V gene has CDR1 ENHRY and CDR2 SYGVKD. The CDR3 is 12 amino acids. CDR3 sequence (DNA): TGTGCCACCGGGGGGATTAACTATGGCTACACCTTC. As protein: CATGGINYGYTF.

The chain is built from TRBV9 and TRBJ2-1; the D gene is possibly TRBD1 (6 bases). From germline, CDR1 is SGDLS and CDR2 YYNGEE. Trimming took off 4 bases at V and 0 bases at J, with 11 bases between the two ends. The CDR3 extends over 15 amino acids. The DNA for the CDR3 is TGTGCCAGCAGCCCTAGGGGGAGCTCCTACAATGAGCAGTTCTTC. It specifies CASSPRGSSYNEQFF. Filled out from reference TRBV9 and TRBJ2-1, the complete variable domain reads DSGVTQTPKHLITATGQRVTLRCSPRSGDLSVYWYQQSLDQGLQFLIQYYNGEERAKGNILERFSAQQFPDLHSELNLSSLELGDSALYFCASSPRGSSYNEQFFGPGTRLTVL.

This chain uses TRBV6-4 with TRBJ2-7, with TRBD2 identical over 14 bases. V lost 2 bases and J lost 4; bases outside the gene matches: 4. The germline gives CDR1 MRHNA, CDR2 SNTAGT. The CDR3 covers 16 residues. The CDR3 DNA sequence: TGTGCCAGCAGTGACGGGACTAGCGGGAGTTTGTACGAGCAGTACTTC. Encoded protein: CASSDGTSGSLYEQYF.

The V and J genes are TRBV19 and TRBJ2-5; D is possibly TRBD1 (7 bases). V lost 3 bases and J lost 3, with 14 bases in between. Germline CDR1 is LNHDA and CDR2 is SQIVND (reference sequence). The CDR3 loop spans 15 amino acids. CDR3 bases: TGTGCCAGTAGTATTTGGAGGGGGCGGGAAGAGACCCAGTACTTC. Encoded protein: CASSIWRGREETQYF.

This clone is a singleton in its sample. V and J are TRBV28 and TRBJ2-1; D is undetermined. CDR3 length: 13 amino acids. The germline CDR1 and CDR2 sequences are MDHEN and SYDVKM. V lost 5 bases and J lost 6, with 11 bases in between. The CDR3 sequence: CASSVVYSNEQFF. The CDR3 nucleotides read TGTGCCAGCAGTGTTGTGTATAGCAATGAGCAGTTCTTC. Combining the CDR3 with reference TRBV28 and TRBJ2-1 gives the whole variable domain DVKVTQSSRYLVKRTGEKVFLECVQDMDHENMFWYRQDPGLGLRLIYFSYDVKMKEKGDIPEGYSVSREKKERFSLILESASTNQTSMYLCASSVVYSNEQFFGPGTRLTVL.

This clone was recorded only once. The chain combines TRBV4-1 with TRBJ2-3, with 9 bases identical to TRBD2. This CDR3 has 14 residues. V lost 6 bases and J lost 3; bases outside the gene matches: 4. Germline V gene lookup returns CDR1 MGHRA and CDR2 YSYEKL. DNA for the CDR3: TGCGCCAGCAGAGATCTAGCGGGGACAGATACGCAGTATTTT. This translates into CASRDLAGTDTQYF.

The V and J genes are TRBV6-6 and TRBJ1-6; the D gene is possibly TRBD1 (6 bases). The CDR3 is 13 residues long. V lost 7 bases, J lost 6 bases, and 10 bases lay in between. CDR1 and CDR2 from the germline V gene are MNHNY and SVGAGI (reference sequence). CDR3 nucleotides: TGTGCCAGCAAACCAGGGGTTAATTCACCCCTCCACTTT. Amino acids: CASKPGVNSPLHF.

The chain joins TRBV5-1 to TRBJ2-1; D is perhaps TRBD2 (6 bases). CDR3 length equals 12 residues. Germline loops: CDR1 SGHRS, CDR2 YFSETQ. Trimming took off 4 bases at V and 10 bases at J, with 12 bases between the two ends. The CDR3 here is CASSPLGGEQFF. Here the CDR3 DNA reads TGCGCCAGCAGCCCCCTCGGGGGAGAGCAGTTCTTC.

This clone has a single count. The chain recombines TRBV6-6 with TRBJ2-6; the match to TRBD2 covers 15 bases. CDR3 length: 18 amino acids. The V gene's germline CDR1 is MNHNY and CDR2 SVGAGI (reference sequence). Trimming took 5 bases from V and 2 from J; bases not matched to a gene: 4. The CDR3 bases are TGTGCCAGCAGTCTGGGACTAGCGGGAGGCCCTGGGGCCAACGTCCTGACTTTC. It translates to CASSLGLAGGPGANVLTF.

The rearrangement uses TRBV19 and TRBJ2-7, with 9 nucleotides matching TRBD1. In germline, CDR1 is LNHDA, CDR2 SQIVND (reference sequence). V shed 5 bases and J 1 base; nucleotides not matched to a gene: 9. This CDR3 comprises 16 residues. For the CDR3, the DNA is TGTGCCAGTAGTGAGAACACCGGGACAGGGTCCTACGAGCAGTACTTC. This codes for CASSENTGTGSYEQYF.